Listed below are T cell receptor beta chains from one sample, sequenced in a study of blood T cell repertoires in COVID-19. Using immunoSEQ multiplex PCR, the repertoire was profiled, and TCRdb retains in-frame clones only, with some absent. This sample carries 90,000 to 110,000 clones, approximately 84% of them seen once, and the ten largest clones take 6.6%. The sequenced sample consisted of peripheral blood. These receptors came from a woman between 50 and 59 years old with acute or convalescent COVID-19. The CDR3 runs from the conserved cysteine through the conserved F or W. A D gene is named only where the DNA matches it firmly. Some rows have no size entry. The others give once, few or many, or a class for an expanded clone.

J,V,D,size,DNA,CDR3
TRBJ1-6,TRBV25-1,.,.,TGTGCCAGCAGTGCAGACTACAGGGATTCACCCCTCCACTTT,CASSADYRDSPLHF
TRBJ1-3,TRBV2,.,.,TGTGCCAGCAGTGAATCGGGGACTGGAAACACCATATATTTT,CASSESGTGNTIYF
TRBJ2-7,TRBV5-1,TRBD1,.,TGCGCCAGCAGCTTGGTGGGGCCCCTACAGGGGATTGGTAGCGACGAGCAGTACTTC,CASSLVGPLQGIGSDEQYF
TRBJ1-5,TRBV15,TRBD1,.,TGTGCCACCAGTAGACCCGGGACAGGGGGAGGATACCAGCCCCAGCATTTT,CATSRPGTGGGYQPQHF
TRBJ1-6,TRBV14,TRBD1,.,TGTGCCAGCAGCCATCATCGCTCCGGGACAGAGGGGTCACCCCTCCACTTT,CASSHHRSGTEGSPLHF
TRBJ2-5,TRBV5-4,TRBD2,.,TGTGCCAGCAGCTTACTAGCGGGGGGAGGGGAGACCCAGTACTTC,CASSLLAGGGETQYF
TRBJ1-2,TRBV5-5,TRBD1,once,TGTGCCAGCAGCTTACAGGGGCGACGGGGCTACACCTTC,CASSLQGRRGYTF
TRBJ1-4,TRBV2,TRBD1,.,TGTGCCTCAAAAAGACAGGGGATCTTTAATGAAAAACTGTTTTTT,CASKRQGIFNEKLFF
TRBJ1-1,TRBV7-9,.,.,TGTGCCAGCAGCTTATCACAGTCCATTGGAGCTTTCTTT,CASSLSQSIGAFF
TRBJ1-1,TRBV9,TRBD1,few,TGTGCCAGCAGCGGGAACAGGGGGAAAGGGGCTGAAGCTTTCTTT,CASSGNRGKGAEAFF
TRBJ1-1,TRBV7-8,TRBD1,.,TGTGCCAGCAGCCTAGTCGACAGGGGAACTGAAGCTTTCTTT,CASSLVDRGTEAFF
TRBJ2-2,TRBV5-1,TRBD1,.,TGCGCCAGCAGCTGGGACAGGAGGAACACCGGGGAGCTGTTTTTT,CASSWDRRNTGELFF
TRBJ1-4,TRBV19,.,.,TGTGCCAGTAGTACCCTGGCGGAGGGGTATGAAAAACTGTTTTTT,CASSTLAEGYEKLFF
TRBJ1-2,TRBV6-5,.,few,TGTGCCAGCAGCGGGGGGCACGTCTATGGCTACACCTTC,CASSGGHVYGYTF
TRBJ2-4,TRBV28,TRBD1,.,TGTGCCAGCAACGGAGTATGGACAGGGACCAAAAACATTCAGTACTTC,CASNGVWTGTKNIQYF
TRBJ1-5,TRBV30,.,.,TGTGCCTGGAGCTTGGGCCTGGCCTATAATCAGCCCCAGCATTTT,CAWSLGLAYNQPQHF
TRBJ1-2,TRBV6-5,.,.,TGTGCCAACTCACCCCTTAACTATGGCTACACCTTC,CANSPLNYGYTF
TRBJ2-7,TRBV11-3,TRBD2,.,TGTGCCAGCAGCTTTTCTAGCGGGGCGGCCTACGAGCAGTACTTC,CASSFSSGAAYEQYF